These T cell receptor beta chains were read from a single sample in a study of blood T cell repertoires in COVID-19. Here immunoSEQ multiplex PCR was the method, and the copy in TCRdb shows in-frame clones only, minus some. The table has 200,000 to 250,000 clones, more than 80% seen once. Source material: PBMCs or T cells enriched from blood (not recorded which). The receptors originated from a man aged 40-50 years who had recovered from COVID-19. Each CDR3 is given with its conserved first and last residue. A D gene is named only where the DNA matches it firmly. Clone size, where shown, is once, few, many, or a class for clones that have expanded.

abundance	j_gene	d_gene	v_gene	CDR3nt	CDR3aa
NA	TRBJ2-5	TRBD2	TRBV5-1	TGCGCCAGCACCCCCAGAGCGGGAGGTGATGCAGAGACCCAGTACTTC	CASTPRAGGDAETQYF
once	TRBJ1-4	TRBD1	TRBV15	TGTGCCACCAGCAACCCTTTTACAGGGGGAAGAGAAAAACTGTTTTTT	CATSNPFTGGREKLFF
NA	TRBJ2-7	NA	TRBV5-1	TGCGCCAGCAGCCTCGATGACATTTCCGAGCAGTACTTC	CASSLDDISEQYF
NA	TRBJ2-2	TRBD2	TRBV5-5	TGTGCCAGCAGCCAAATAGCGGGAGCAACCGGGGAGCTGTTTTTT	CASSQIAGATGELFF
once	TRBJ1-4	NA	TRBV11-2	TGTGCCAGCAGCGCCCGACAGCCGGCCAATGAAAAACTGTTTTTT	CASSARQPANEKLFF
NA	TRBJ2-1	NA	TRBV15	TGTGCCACCAGCGGAAGGACTAACATTGAGCAGTTCTTC	CATSGRTNIEQFF
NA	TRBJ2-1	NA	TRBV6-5	TGTGCCAGCAGGGATACAGGGCTCGGCGGGCAGTTCTTC	CASRDTGLGGQFF
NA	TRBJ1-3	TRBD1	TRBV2	TGTGCCAGCGCGACAGGGGGCGGTGGAAACACCATATATTTT	CASATGGGGNTIYF
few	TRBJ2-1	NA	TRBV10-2	TGCGCCAGCAGTCCCGGCGGCGAGCAGTTCTTC	CASSPGGEQFF
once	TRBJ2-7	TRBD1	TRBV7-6	TGTGCCAGCAGCTCGACAGGGAGCGAGCAGTACTTC	CASSSTGSEQYF
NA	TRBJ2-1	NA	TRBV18	TGTGCCAGCTCACTGGAGGGGAATGAGCAGTTCTTC	CASSLEGNEQFF
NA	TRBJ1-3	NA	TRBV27	TGTGCCAGCAGATTCAAACAGGGAAACACCATATATTTT	CASRFKQGNTIYF
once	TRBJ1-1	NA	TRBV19	TGTGCCAGTAGTATAGATCAAAGGGCTAGGGGCACTGAAGCTTTCTTT	CASSIDQRARGTEAFF
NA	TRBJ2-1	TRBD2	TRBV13	TGTGCCAGCAGCTTTTACGGGGGGAATGAGCAGTTCTTC	CASSFYGGNEQFF
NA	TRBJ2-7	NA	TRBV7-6	TGTGCCAGCAGCCCCGGCGCAGGCCATTCCTACGAGCAGTACTTC	CASSPGAGHSYEQYF
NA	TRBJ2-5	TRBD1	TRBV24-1	TGTGCCACCGGACAGGGCAAAGAGACCCAGTACTTC	CATGQGKETQYF